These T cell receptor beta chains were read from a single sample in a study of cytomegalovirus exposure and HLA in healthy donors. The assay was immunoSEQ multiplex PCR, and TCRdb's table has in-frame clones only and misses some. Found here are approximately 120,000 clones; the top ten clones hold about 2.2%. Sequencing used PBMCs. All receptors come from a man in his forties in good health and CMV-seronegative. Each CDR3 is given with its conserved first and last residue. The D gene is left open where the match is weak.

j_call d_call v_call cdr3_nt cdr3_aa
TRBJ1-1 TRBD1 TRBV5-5 TGTGCCAGCAGCCCCGAAGGACAGGGAGGCACTGAAGCTTTCTTT CASSPEGQGGTEAFF
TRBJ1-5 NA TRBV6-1 TGTGCCAGCAGTGAACGAGGAGGTCAGCCCCAGCATTTT CASSERGGQPQHF
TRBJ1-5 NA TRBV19 TGTGCCAGTAGTATAGATGGGCTGGCACCCCAGCATTTT CASSIDGLAPQHF
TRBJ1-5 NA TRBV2 TGTGCCAGCAGTGAGCGGCGGGGGGTCGTTCAGCCCCAGCATTTT CASSERRGVVQPQHF
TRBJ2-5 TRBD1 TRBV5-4 TGTGCCAGTAGCTTGCTATCTCAGGGGGCAGAGACCCAGTACTTC CASSLLSQGAETQYF
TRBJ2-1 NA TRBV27 TGTGCCAGCAGTTTATCTGGCGGGGCAGGAGGTCGGGATGAGCAGTTCTTC CASSLSGGAGGRDEQFF
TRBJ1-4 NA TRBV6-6 TGTGCCAGCAGTTACCCGGGGGGGTCTAATGAAAAACTGTTTTTT CASSYPGGSNEKLFF
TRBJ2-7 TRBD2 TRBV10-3 TGTGCCATCAGGGGGACTAGCGGGGTGACCTACGAGCAGTACTTC CAIRGTSGVTYEQYF
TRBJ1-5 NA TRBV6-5 TGTGCCAGCAGTCCTCGGACTGGAAGCAATCAGCCCCAGCATTTT CASSPRTGSNQPQHF
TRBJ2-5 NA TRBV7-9 TGTGCCAGCAGCTTAGCCCGGGCTACAGGTGATCAAGAGACCCAGTACTTC CASSLARATGDQETQYF
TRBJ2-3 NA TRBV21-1 TGTGCCAGCAGCCCAAGGGGGGCGGGAGGGAATGTCACAGATACGCAGTATTTT CASSPRGAGGNVTDTQYF
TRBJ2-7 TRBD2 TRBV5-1 TGCGCCAGCAGCTTGGGACTAGCGGGACCCTACGAGCAGTACTTC CASSLGLAGPYEQYF
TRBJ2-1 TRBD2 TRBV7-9 TGTGCCAGCAGCTTCCTCCTAGCGGGGACCTACAATGAGCAGTTCTTC CASSFLLAGTYNEQFF
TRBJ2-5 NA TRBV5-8 TGTGCCAGCAGCCGGGACTTTCAAGAGACCCAGTACTTC CASSRDFQETQYF
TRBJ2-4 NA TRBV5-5 TGTGCCAGCAGCGGCTCAGAAAACATTCAGTACTTC CASSGSENIQYF
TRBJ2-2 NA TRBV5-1 TGCGCCAGCAGCTTAAGTCCGGGATTCAACACCGGGGAGCTGTTTTTT CASSLSPGFNTGELFF
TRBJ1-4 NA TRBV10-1 TGCGCCAGCAGGGAGACAGTTTTAAATGAAAAACTGTTTTTT CASRETVLNEKLFF
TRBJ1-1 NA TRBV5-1 TGCGCCAGCAGCCATGGGGGGGTACCCACCATGAACACTGAAGCTTTCTTT CASSHGGVPTMNTEAFF
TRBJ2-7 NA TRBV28 TGTGCCAGCAGTTTATCCAACAGGCGTTACGAGCAGTACTTC CASSLSNRRYEQYF
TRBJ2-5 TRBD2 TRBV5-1 TGCGCCAGCAGCGAGGGACTAGCGGGATCAGAGACCCAGTACTTC CASSEGLAGSETQYF
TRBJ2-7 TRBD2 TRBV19 TGTGCCAGTAGTATAGCCCCCTGGACTAGCGGGAGCTACGAGCAGTACTTC CASSIAPWTSGSYEQYF
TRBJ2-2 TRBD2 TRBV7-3 TGTGCCAGCAGCTTAAGGCCCGGGACTAGCGGTATGAACACCGGGGAGCTGTTTTTT CASSLRPGTSGMNTGELFF
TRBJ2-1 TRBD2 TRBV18 TGTGCCAGCTCACCGCTCAGGGAGGGCCCTCAAGAGCAGTTCTTC CASSPLREGPQEQFF
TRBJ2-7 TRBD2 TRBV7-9 TGTGCCAGCAGTACCACCGGGACTAGCGGCGTTGAGCAGTACTTC CASSTTGTSGVEQYF
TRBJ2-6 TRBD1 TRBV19 TGTGCCAGTAGTATAGGGGGGACAGGGTTCTCTGGGGCCAACGTCCTGACTTTC CASSIGGTGFSGANVLTF
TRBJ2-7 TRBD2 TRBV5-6 TGTGCCAGCAGCTTGGGGGGGACTAGCGGGCGGGAGCAGTACTTC CASSLGGTSGREQYF
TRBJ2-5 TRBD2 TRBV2 TGTGCCAGCGTACGGGAGGCACGAGGACAAGAGACCCAGTACTTC CASVREARGQETQYF
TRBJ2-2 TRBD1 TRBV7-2 TGTGCCAGCAGCTTCGACAGGGTGGTCACCGGGGAGCTGTTTTTT CASSFDRVVTGELFF